This TCR beta chain was profiled in a study of circulating tumor DNA in untreated peripheral T-cell lymphoma. Findings of the study overall: Tumor-specific clonotypes: identified in about four fifths of patients, 85% to 90% of baseline tissues.

This CDR3 has 16 residues. Germline loops: CDR1 LNHDA, CDR2 SQIVND (reference sequence). V lost 4 bases and J 1 base, leaving 16 bases between the germline ends. Produced via immunoSEQ multiplex PCR; TCRdb's table is partial and in-frame only. The table lists roughly 8,600 clones, 82% of them singletons. As to this clone: Antigen: not known.

Tumor tissue was collected at baseline, before treatment began. The TCR sequence derives from a human donor with peripheral T-cell lymphoma. The chain recombines TRBV19 with TRBJ1-1, with D perhaps matching TRBD1 (5 bases). The specimen was tumor tissue. CDR3 in amino acids: CASSTRVEGWNTEAFF. The CDR3, as DNA: TGTGCCAGTAGTACCCGTGTGGAGGGGTGGAACACTGAAGCTTTCTTT. The entire variable domain, with the rest obtained from reference TRBV19 and TRBJ1-1, is as follows: DGGITQSPKYLFRKEGQNVTLSCEQNLNHDAMYWYRQDPGQGLRLIYYSQIVNDFQKGDIAEGYSVSREKKESFPLTVTSAQKNPTAFYLCASSTRVEGWNTEAFFGQGTRLTVV.